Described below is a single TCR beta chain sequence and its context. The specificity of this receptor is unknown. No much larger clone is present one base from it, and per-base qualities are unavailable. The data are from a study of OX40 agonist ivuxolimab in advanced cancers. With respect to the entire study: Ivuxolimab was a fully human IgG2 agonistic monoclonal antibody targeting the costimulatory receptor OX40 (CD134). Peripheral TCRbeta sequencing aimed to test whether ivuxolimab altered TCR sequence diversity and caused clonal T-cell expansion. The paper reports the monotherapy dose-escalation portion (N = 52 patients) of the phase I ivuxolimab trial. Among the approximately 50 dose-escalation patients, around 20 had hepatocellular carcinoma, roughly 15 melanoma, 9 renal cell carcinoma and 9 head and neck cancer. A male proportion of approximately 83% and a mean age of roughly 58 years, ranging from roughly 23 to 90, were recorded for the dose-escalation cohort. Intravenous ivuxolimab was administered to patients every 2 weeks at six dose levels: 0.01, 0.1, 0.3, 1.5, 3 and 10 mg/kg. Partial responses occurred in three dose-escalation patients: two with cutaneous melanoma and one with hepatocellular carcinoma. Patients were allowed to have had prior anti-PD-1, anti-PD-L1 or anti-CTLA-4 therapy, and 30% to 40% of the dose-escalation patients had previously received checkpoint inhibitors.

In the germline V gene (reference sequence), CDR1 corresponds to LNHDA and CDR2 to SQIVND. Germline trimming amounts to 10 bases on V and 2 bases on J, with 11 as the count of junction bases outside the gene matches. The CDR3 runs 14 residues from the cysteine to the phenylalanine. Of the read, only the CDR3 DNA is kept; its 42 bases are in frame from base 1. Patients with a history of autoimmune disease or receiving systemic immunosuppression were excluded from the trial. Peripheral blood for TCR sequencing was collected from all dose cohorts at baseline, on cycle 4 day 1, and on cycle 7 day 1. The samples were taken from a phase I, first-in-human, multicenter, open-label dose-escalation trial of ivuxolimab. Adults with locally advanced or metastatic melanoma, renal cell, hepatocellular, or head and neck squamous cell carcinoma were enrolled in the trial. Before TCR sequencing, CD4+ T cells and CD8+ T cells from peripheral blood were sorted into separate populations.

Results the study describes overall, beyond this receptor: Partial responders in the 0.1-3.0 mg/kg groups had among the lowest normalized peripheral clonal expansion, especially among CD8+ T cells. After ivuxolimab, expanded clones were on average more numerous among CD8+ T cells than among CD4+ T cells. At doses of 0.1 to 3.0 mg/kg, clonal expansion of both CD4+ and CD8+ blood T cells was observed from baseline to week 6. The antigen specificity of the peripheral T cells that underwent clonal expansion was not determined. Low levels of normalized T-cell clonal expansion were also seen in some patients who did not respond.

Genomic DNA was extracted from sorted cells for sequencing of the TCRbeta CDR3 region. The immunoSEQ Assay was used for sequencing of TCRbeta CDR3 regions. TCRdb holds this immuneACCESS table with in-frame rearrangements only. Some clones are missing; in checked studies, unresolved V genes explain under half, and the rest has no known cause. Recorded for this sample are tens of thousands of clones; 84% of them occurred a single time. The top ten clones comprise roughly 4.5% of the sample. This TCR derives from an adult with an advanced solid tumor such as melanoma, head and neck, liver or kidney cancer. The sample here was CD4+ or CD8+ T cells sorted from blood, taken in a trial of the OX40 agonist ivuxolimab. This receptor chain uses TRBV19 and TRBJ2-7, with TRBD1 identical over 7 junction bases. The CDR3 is CATSLGQRTYEQYF. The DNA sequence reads TGTGCCACCTCCCTGGGACAGAGGACCTACGAGCAGTACTTC.